This T cell receptor beta chain derives from a study of T cells in Graves' hyperthyroidism and ophthalmopathy. Study at large: At the time of initial diagnosis and before any treatment, peripheral blood was collected. Study-level results: The majority of expanded thyroid clonotypes above 0.001 also appeared in blood.

Active moderate-to-severe ophthalmopathy, Clinical Activity Score at least 3, NOSPECS at least 4, under 3 months' duration. It was approximately 9.7 ml of fresh peripheral blood that supplied the PBMCs. Amplification yielded TCR beta CDR3 regions, with RNA transcripts as the source. The TCR CDR3 was amplified in a first-round RT-PCR using the HTBI primer set. One entry per CDR3 protein, called by TCRdb with MiXCR from the multiplex PCR reads. The table has about 480,000 distinct CDR3 sequences, about 22% seen once. Germline values: CDR1 LGHDT, CDR2 YNNKEL (reference sequence). The CDR3 sequence is 14 residues long. Trimming at V came to 7 bases and at J to 10 bases, leaving 12 bases not matched to a gene. This clonotype came up a few times. Its antigen is not known.

The specimen was blood. This chain links TRBV3-1 with TRBJ1-3, with TRBD1 matching over 8 bases. This receptor was obtained from a woman in her sixties or seventies with Graves' ophthalmopathy. CDR3 loop: CASIGQGEQGTIYF. The CDR3 DNA reads TGTGCCAGCATCGGACAGGGCGAACAAGGGACCATATATTTT. The full variable domain, completed using reference TRBV3-1 and TRBJ1-3, is DTAVSQTPKYLVTQMGNDKSIKCEQNLGHDTMYWYKQDSKKFLKIMFSYNNKELIINETVPNRFSPKSPDKAHLNLHINSLELGDSAVYFCASIGQGEQGTIYFGEGSWLTVV.